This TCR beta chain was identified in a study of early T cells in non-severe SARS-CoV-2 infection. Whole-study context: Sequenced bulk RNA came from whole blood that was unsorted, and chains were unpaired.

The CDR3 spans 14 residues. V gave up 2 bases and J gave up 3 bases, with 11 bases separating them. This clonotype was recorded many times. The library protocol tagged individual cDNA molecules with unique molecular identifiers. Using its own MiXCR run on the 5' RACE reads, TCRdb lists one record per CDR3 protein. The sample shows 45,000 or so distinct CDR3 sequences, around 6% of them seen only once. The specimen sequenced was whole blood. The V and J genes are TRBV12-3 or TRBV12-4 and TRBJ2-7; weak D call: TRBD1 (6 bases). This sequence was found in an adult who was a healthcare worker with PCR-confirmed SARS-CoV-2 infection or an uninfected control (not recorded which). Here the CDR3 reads CASSLMGADYEQYF. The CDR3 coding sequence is TGTGCCAGCAGTTTAATGGGGGCGGACTACGAGCAGTACTTC.